Below are 19 T cell receptor beta chains sequenced from a single sample in a study of CD8 T cells in ankylosing spondylitis. A single record per CDR3 protein comes from TCRdb applying MiXCR to the 5' RACE reads. This table has about 300,000 distinct CDR3 sequences, more than 9% appearing once. Material for sequencing was blood, either unsorted or a sorted T cell fraction (not recorded which). The receptors originated from a female donor with ankylosing spondylitis or in good health (not recorded which).

This clonotype came up many times. The rearrangement links TRBV7-2 to TRBJ1-5; 10 bases agree with TRBD1. Per the germline V gene, CDR1 is SGHTA and CDR2 is FQGNSA. The CDR3 length is 17 residues. V was clipped by 4 bases and J by 4 bases; unmatched bases: 10. As DNA, the CDR3 is TGTGCCAGCAGCTCGCTTCCCGGGACAGGGGCAAATCAGCCCCAGCATTTT. Protein: CASSSLPGTGANQPQHF.

The V call is TRBV11-1, the J call TRBJ2-7; a weak D match, TRBD1 (6 bases). The CDR3 is 18 residues long. The ends were cut back, 3 bases at V and 2 bases at J, with 23 bases in the middle. Germline V gives CDR1 SGHAT, CDR2 FQDESV (reference sequence). DNA for the CDR3: TGTGCCAGCAGCTTTTTTGGACAGAGGAATAAGGGGGCCTACGAGCAGTACTTC. Translating it yields CASSFFGQRNKGAYEQYF.

This clonotype was picked up many times. V usage is TRBV5-1 and J usage is TRBJ2-1; maybe TRBD2 (6 bases). Germline assignment: CDR1 SGHRS and CDR2 YFSETQ. This CDR3 region has 15 residues. Trimming left V 3 bases short and J 0 bases short, with 10 bases between. CDR3 DNA sequence: TGCGCCAGCAGCTCCGGGGGAAGCTCCTACAATGAGCAGTTCTTC. Translating it yields CASSSGGSSYNEQFF.

This clonotype came up many times. This sequence joins TRBV6-5 and TRBJ1-1; D is unclear. V shed 0 bases and J shed 0 bases, with 11 bases lying between them. Per the germline V gene, CDR1 is MNHEY and CDR2 is SVGAGI. This CDR3 is 16 amino acids long. The CDR3 coding sequence is TGTGCCAGCAGTTACTCTTATTGGAACATGAACACTGAAGCTTTCTTT. This translates into CASSYSYWNMNTEAFF.

The chain employs TRBV3-1 and TRBJ1-3; D call uncertain. Germline V lookup: CDR1 LGHDT, CDR2 YNNKEL (reference sequence). The CDR3 covers 17 residues. Trimming removed 4 bases at V and 4 bases at J, with 20 bases between. CDR3 sequence: CASSLMATLASGNTIYF. The CDR3 bases are TGTGCCAGCAGCCTTATGGCTACCCTCGCTTCGGGAAACACCATATATTTT.

This clonotype was counted many times. This chain connects TRBV10-3 to TRBJ1-2; D is ambiguous. The CDR3 has 17 amino acids. Between the trimmed V and J ends, which lost 0 bases and 7 bases, there was a span of 21 bases. Germline V CDR1 and CDR2: ENHRY, SYGVKD. DNA for the CDR3: TGTGCCATCAGTGAGTCTACGGACGGAAGCAAGGTGTTTGGCTACACCTTC. Its translation is CAISESTDGSKVFGYTF.

This clonotype occurred many times. The rearrangement links TRBV20-1 to TRBJ2-4; D unresolved. CDR1 DFQATT and CDR2 SNEGSKA come from the germline V gene (reference sequence). This CDR3 region has 12 residues. With 0 bases removed from V and 6 bases from J, the gap between germline ends came to 6 bases. The CDR3 region has the DNA TGCAGTGCTAGAGAGGACGGAAACATTCAGTACTTC. Its translation is CSAREDGNIQYF.

This clonotype was seen a few times. The rearrangement uses TRBV3-1 and TRBJ2-7; D is uncertain. Trimming took 1 base from V and 4 from J, leaving 11 bases between them. This CDR3 is 14 amino acids long. Germline values: CDR1 LGHDT, CDR2 YNNKEL (reference sequence). The DNA for the CDR3 is TGTGCCAGCAGCCAAGTTCCAGGTCGATACGAGCAGTACTTC. Its protein product is CASSQVPGRYEQYF.

Of note for this clonotype: At one end the junction does not follow the germline gene, possibly because of a read error. J is TRBJ2-5 and V is TRBV20-1; possible D gene TRBD1, 6 bases. CDR3 length: 18 residues. Germline V gene lookup returns CDR1 DFQATT and CDR2 SNEGSKA (reference sequence). DNA for the CDR3: TGCTGTGCTAGAGGACTCCCCTCCCGGGACACATACCAAGAGACCCAGTACTTC. Amino acid sequence: CCARGLPSRDTYQETQYF.

This clonotype appeared a few times. V is TRBV7-9 and J is TRBJ2-7; possibly TRBD1 for D (6 bases). In germline, CDR1 is SEHNR, CDR2 FQNEAQ (reference sequence). CDR3 length: 14 residues. V gave up 5 bases and J gave up 1 base, with 12 bases separating them. The CDR3: CASSTRDNSYEQYF. The CDR3 DNA is TGTGCCAGCAGCACACGGGACAATTCCTACGAGCAGTACTTC.

In its sample, this clonotype was seen many times. This sequence joins TRBV7-9 and TRBJ2-3, with unresolved D. Looked up from germline, CDR1 is SEHNR and CDR2 is FQNEAQ (reference sequence). V lost 3 bases and J lost 7, with 8 bases in between. The CDR3 is 12 residues long. In nucleotides, the CDR3 is TGTGCCAGCAGCTTGGTTGCGTATACGCAGTATTTT. Translated: CASSLVAYTQYF.

The gene calls are TRBV30 and TRBJ2-7; D gene unclear. The CDR3 is 16 residues long. V dropped 0 bases and J dropped 0 bases, with 15 bases sitting between them. From germline, CDR1 is GTSNPN and CDR2 SVGIG (reference sequence). The CDR3 nucleotides are TGTGCCTGGAGTGTAGGGTTGGCTTCCAGCTCCTACGAGCAGTACTTC. Translation gives CAWSVGLASSSYEQYF.

Concerning this clonotype itself: Just one base apart from a much larger clone, this may be a read error. The gene calls are TRBV28 and TRBJ2-1; no reliable D call. Trimming removed 2 bases at V and 6 bases at J, with 5 bases between. The CDR3 contains 12 residues. Looked up from germline, CDR1 is MDHEN and CDR2 is SYDVKM. For the CDR3, the DNA is TGTGCCAGCAGTTTAAGGTGCAATGAGCAGTTCTTC. Translation gives CASSLRCNEQFF.

The CDR3 protein is CASSPGSMETQYF. Here the CDR3 DNA reads TGTGCCAGCAGCCCTGGAAGTATGGAGACCCAGTACTTC. The rearrangement joins TRBV7-2 to TRBJ2-5, with D unresolved. Trimming shortened V by 5 bases and J by 5 bases, and 12 bases separated the two germline ends. The germline gives CDR1 SGHTA, CDR2 FQGNSA. The CDR3 totals 13 residues.

The rearrangement joins TRBV2 to TRBJ1-2, with 7 bases lining up with TRBD1. With V trimmed by 7 bases and J by 2 bases, 4 bases remained unmatched. Per germline, CDR1 SNHLY and CDR2 FYNNEI. The CDR3 runs to 13 residues. Here the CDR3 reads CASTGRGNYGYTF. CDR3 DNA sequence: TGTGCCAGCACGGGCAGGGGGAACTATGGCTACACCTTC.

This clonotype has at least ten counts. V and J are TRBV5-1 and TRBJ2-1; 12 positions match TRBD2. This CDR3 is built from 15 residues. The V segment lost 4 bases and the J segment 7 bases; nucleotides outside the gene matches: 6. Germline CDR1 is SGHRS and CDR2 is YFSETQ. CDR3 in amino acids: CASSILAGGNNEQFF. The CDR3 DNA reads TGCGCCAGCAGCATACTAGCGGGAGGTAATAATGAGCAGTTCTTC.

The V call is TRBV7-2, the J call TRBJ2-7; the D gene is possibly TRBD2 (6 bases). Deletions cut 3 bases from V and 2 bases from J, with 11 bases between. The CDR3 runs 14 residues. Looked up from germline, CDR1 is SGHTA and CDR2 is FQGNSA. Here the CDR3 reads CASSFWGRPYEQYF. CDR3 sequence (DNA): TGTGCCAGCAGCTTTTGGGGGAGGCCCTACGAGCAGTACTTC.

The V call is TRBV5-5, the J call TRBJ2-5; D unresolved. CDR1 SGHKS and CDR2 YYEKEE come from the germline V gene (reference sequence). The CDR3 is made up of 17 amino acids. V lost 3 bases and J lost 0, with 18 bases in between. CDR3 in amino acids: CASSSFFQSRNQETQYF. Written as DNA, the CDR3 is TGTGCCAGCAGCTCGTTCTTTCAGAGTCGAAACCAAGAGACCCAGTACTTC.

This clonotype was observed a few times. The chain joins TRBV19 to TRBJ2-1; 8 nucleotides align to TRBD1. Per the germline V gene, CDR1 is LNHDA and CDR2 is SQIVND (reference sequence). Trimming took 5 bases from V and 5 from J; bases not matched to a gene: 5. The CDR3 sequence is 14 residues long. CDR3 nucleotide sequence: TGTGCCAGTAGTTTCCGACAGGGGAACAATGAGCAGTTCTTC. The encoded protein is CASSFRQGNNEQFF. The entire variable domain, with the rest obtained from reference TRBV19 and TRBJ2-1, is as follows: DGGITQSPKYLFRKEGQNVTLSCEQNLNHDAMYWYRQDPGQGLRLIYYSQIVNDFQKGDIAEGYSVSREKKESFPLTVTSAQKNPTAFYLCASSFRQGNNEQFFGPGTRLTVL.